The clone carrying this T cell receptor (beta chain) was picked up many times. The antigen remains undetermined. The trim removed 2 bases at V and 7 bases at J, leaving 8 bases unmatched. Germline CDR1 and CDR2: LGHNA and YSLEER. This CDR3 is 15 amino acids long. Researchers took RNA transcripts and amplified TCR beta CDR3 regions from them. Amplification began with first-round RT-PCR using HTBI primers, then second-round multiplex PCR was performed. TCRdb itself ran the multiplex PCR reads through MiXCR, one entry per CDR3 protein. The top ten clones hold around 10% of a sample with over a million distinct CDR3 sequences, about two fifths of them seen once. Establishment of the diagnosis relied upon clinical symptoms, serum thyroxine, TRAb, thyroid ultrasound and orbital computed tomography. The data are from a study of Graves' ophthalmopathy and Graves' hyperthyroidism. Study background: Calling hyperthyroidism stable required that no ophthalmopathy show up within 18 months of follow-up.

General study results and limits: Sensitivity of around 64% and specificity of roughly 72% were achieved by the model that predicted ophthalmopathy progression. A 13-signature model separated ophthalmopathy from stable hyperthyroidism, approximately 87% sensitivity, around 78% specificity.

Sequencing was carried out using peripheral blood or thyroid tissue (not recorded which). The origin of this receptor is an adult man with Graves' hyperthyroidism. This sequence joins TRBV4-3 and TRBJ2-5, with 9 bases identical to TRBD1. The chain's CDR3 is CASSQYVRTGATQYF. The CDR3 coding sequence is TGCGCCAGCAGCCAATATGTAAGGACAGGGGCGACCCAGTACTTC.